This T cell receptor (beta chain) was identified in a study of Graves' ophthalmopathy and Graves' hyperthyroidism. Overall study findings and caveats: Thyroid clonotypes that were expanded above 0.001 frequency mostly also appeared in blood. At about 70% sensitivity and approximately 72% specificity, the model predicted progression of the ophthalmopathy.

CDR3 regions of TCR beta were amplified from RNA transcripts. HTBI primers primed a first-round RT-PCR, and a second-round multiplex PCR followed. MiXCR, run by TCRdb on the multiplex PCR reads, gives a single entry per CDR3 protein. The table includes 200,000 to 300,000 distinct CDR3 sequences, 45% to 55% detected once. Those donors who had ophthalmopathy presented with moderate-to-severe activity, a CAS of ≥3, a NOSPECS of ≥4 and a duration under 3 months. The PBMCs originated from approximately 10 ml of fresh peripheral blood. A note on this clonotype: Antigen: not known.

Trimming cost V 5 bases and J 11 bases, with 10 bases left between them. Germline CDR1 is SGHRS and CDR2 is YFSETQ. The CDR3 has 11 amino acids. The source of this sequence is an adult man with Graves' ophthalmopathy. Source material: peripheral blood. The gene calls are TRBV5-1 and TRBJ2-2; no definite D call. The CDR3 bases are TGCGCCAGCAGTTCTCAAGGCGAGCTGTTTTTT. This gives the protein CASSSQGELFF.